This T cell receptor beta chain was retrieved from a study of CD8 T cells in Susac syndrome. The CDR3 spans 16 residues. The germline V gene encodes CDR1 LNHNV and CDR2 YYDKDF (reference sequence). The V end lost 0 bases, the J end lost 0 bases, and 10 bases lay between the germline ends. Random hexamers served to reverse transcribe roughly 0.5 to 1 ug RNA. Using its own MiXCR run on the immunoSEQ multiplex PCR reads, TCRdb lists one record per CDR3 protein. Among around 270,000 distinct CDR3 sequences, approximately 90% were seen once, and the ten largest hold around 0.18%. Sequencing of TCR beta, carried out with a high-throughput approach, was applied to CD8+ and CD4+ T cells from the blood. Multiple sclerosis controls were treatment-naive patients with stable or active relapsing-remitting disease. TEMRA cells underwent FACS enrichment and CD8+ and CD4+ T cells underwent negative isolation.

This receptor was taken from a human donor with multiple sclerosis. The specimen sequenced was CD8+ T cells from PBMCs. V and J are TRBV15 and TRBJ2-3; a weak D match, TRBD2 (5 bases). In nucleotides, the CDR3 is TGTGCCACCAGCAGAGATCTTGCTAGCAGCACAGATACGCAGTATTTT. It specifies CATSRDLASSTDTQYF. The complete variable domain, with remaining parts taken from reference TRBV15 and TRBJ2-3, reads DAMVIQNPRYQVTQFGKPVTLSCSQTLNHNVMYWYQQKSSQAPKLLFHYYDKDFNNEADTPDNFQSRRPNTSFCFLDIRSPGLGDTAMYLCATSRDLASSTDTQYFGPGTRLTVL.